The table lists the clone carrying this T cell receptor beta chain with many counts. This CDR3 spans 16 amino acids. Trimming shortened V by 5 bases and J by 2 bases, and 17 bases separated the two germline ends. The germline gives CDR1 SGHAT, CDR2 FQNNGV. This entry belongs to a study of T cells in Graves' hyperthyroidism and ophthalmopathy. Regions amplified from RNA transcripts were the TCR beta CDR3 regions. When the TCR CDR3 underwent first-round RT-PCR, the HTBI primer set was used. TCRdb re-analysed the multiplex PCR reads in MiXCR, keeping a single row per CDR3 protein. The sample shows about 690,000 distinct CDR3 sequences, around a sixth of them seen only once.

The origin of this receptor is a man aged 50 or older with Graves' hyperthyroidism. Sequenced material: blood. The genes are TRBV11-2 and TRBJ2-3; tentative D call: TRBD2 (6 bases). CDR3 DNA sequence: TGTGCCAGCAGCCCGGGGGACTCGCTGAACACAGATACGCAGTATTTT. Encoded protein: CASSPGDSLNTDTQYF.